This entry lists 21 T cell receptor beta chains sequenced from one sample in a study of regulatory T cells in long-lasting Graves disease. CDR3 regions were amplified by Arm-PCR using iRepertoire HTBI primers to build TCR beta libraries. TCRdb processed the multiplex PCR reads anew with MiXCR; each CDR3 protein has one entry. The sample has 450,000 to 600,000 distinct CDR3 sequences, around 15% seen once; the top ten hold approximately 12%. The sample's time point: newly diagnosed GD, antithyroid drugs for less than 3 months. The TCR library was made from RNA extracted from PBMCs. This same sample was also taken into another study, of T cells in Graves' hyperthyroidism and ophthalmopathy.

The material sequenced was peripheral blood mononuclear cells (PBMCs), taken at new diagnosis, from a patient treated with antithyroid drugs. The receptor set was obtained from a man aged 35 to 55 with Graves disease.

CDR3 loop: CASSYRRESSYEQYF. The DNA of the CDR3 is TGTGCCAGCAGTTACAGGCGGGAGTCTAGCTACGAGCAGTACTTC. J is TRBJ2-7 and V is TRBV6-5, with 7 nucleotides matching TRBD2. This CDR3 is built from 15 residues. Germline lookup yields CDR1 MNHEY and CDR2 SVGAGI. Trimming cost V 2 bases and J 3 bases; bases outside gene matches: 7.

This clonotype occurred many times. This chain joins TRBV6-5 and TRBJ1-2; D unclear. The V and J ends lost 2 bases and 6 bases respectively, with 13 bases between them. The germline gives CDR1 MNHEY, CDR2 SVGAGI. CDR3 length equals 14 residues. The CDR3 DNA follows: TGTGCCAGCAGTTACCCCGCTCCTCGGGATGGCTACACCTTC. Translating it yields CASSYPAPRDGYTF.

The chain employs TRBV28 and TRBJ2-1, with a possible D match to TRBD2 (6 bases). Trimming took off 5 bases at V and 7 bases at J, with 12 bases between the two ends. The CDR3 spans 13 residues. CDR1 and CDR2 from the germline V gene are MDHEN and SYDVKM. The CDR3 bases are TGTGCCAGCAGTGGGCGCCGGGGGAATGAGCAGTTCTTC. It specifies CASSGRRGNEQFF.

The table lists this clonotype with many counts. V and J are TRBV2 and TRBJ2-1; TRBD2 matches at 8 bases. V trimming: 7 bases; J trimming: 9 bases; junction bases outside the gene matches: 8. CDR1 SNHLY and CDR2 FYNNEI come from the germline V gene. The CDR3 totals 13 residues. CDR3 bases: TGTGCCAGCACCCGGGAGGGCCGGGGTGAGCAGTTCTTC. Translated, it gives CASTREGRGEQFF.

This clonotype was observed many times. J is TRBJ2-7 and V is TRBV7-2, with D unresolved. The V end lost 1 base, the J end lost 3 bases, and 13 bases lay between the germline ends. Per germline, CDR1 SGHTA and CDR2 FQGNSA. The CDR3 is 15 amino acids. This CDR3 reads CASSLVGETNYEQYF. As DNA, the CDR3 is TGTGCCAGCAGCTTAGTTGGGGAAACCAACTACGAGCAGTACTTC.

At least ten counts were recorded for this clonotype. V is TRBV5-1 and J is TRBJ2-7, with TRBD2 matching 14 bases. This CDR3 is 16 amino acids long. V shed 1 base, J shed 5 bases, and the junction held 5 bases outside the gene matches. Germline V gene lookup returns CDR1 SGHRS and CDR2 YFSETQ. CDR3 nucleotides: TGCGCCAGCAGCTTGCCCCGACTAGCGGGAGGGAACGAGCAGTACTTC. Its protein is CASSLPRLAGGNEQYF.

The V call is TRBV7-2, the J call TRBJ2-1; D gene unclear. V was clipped by 1 base and J by 12 bases, with 10 bases between them. The CDR3 contains 12 residues. Germline V lookup: CDR1 SGHTA, CDR2 FQGNSA. The CDR3 region is CASSLGLFGQFF. CDR3 nucleotides: TGTGCCAGCAGCTTAGGACTCTTTGGGCAGTTCTTC. Complete variable domain (other parts from reference TRBV7-2 and TRBJ2-1): GAGVSQSPSNKVTEKGKDVELRCDPISGHTALYWYRQSLGQGLEFLIYFQGNSAPDKSGLPSDRFSAERTGGSVSTLTIQRTQQEDSAVYLCASSLGLFGQFFGPGTRLTVL.

On this clonotype itself: A read error may be the cause here, since a much bigger clone is one base away. The chain carries TRBV2 and TRBJ2-1; TRBD2 agrees at 11 bases. J was trimmed by 9 bases and V by 6 bases; bases with no gene match: 7. Looked up from germline, CDR1 is SNHLY and CDR2 is FYNNEI. There are 14 residues in the CDR3. The CDR3: CASRSGLADSEQFF. The CDR3 DNA reads TGTGCCAGCAGATCGGGACTAGCGGACAGTGAGCAGTTCTTC. The full variable domain, in which reference TRBV2 and TRBJ2-1 provide the parts outside the CDR3, is EPEVTQTPSHQVTQMGQEVILRCVPISNHLYFYWYRQILGQKVEFLVSFYNNEISEKSEIFDDQFSVERPDGSNFTLKIRSTKLEDSAMYFCASRSGLADSEQFFGPGTRLTVL.

Many counts were recorded for this clonotype. The chain joins TRBV5-1 to TRBJ2-7, with 9 bases fitting TRBD1. V lost 5 bases to trimming and J lost 4 bases; unmatched junction nucleotides: 7. The germline V gene encodes CDR1 SGHRS and CDR2 YFSETQ. CDR3 length: 14 amino acids. The CDR3 nucleotides are TGCGCCAGCAGGCCAACAGGGGGCAATTACGAGCAGTACTTC. Translated, it gives CASRPTGGNYEQYF.

This rearrangement joins TRBV20-1 to TRBJ2-5, with 8 positions matching TRBD2. V trimming: 3 bases; J trimming: 5 bases; junction bases outside the gene matches: 8. The length of the CDR3 is 14 residues. The germline V gene encodes CDR1 DFQATT and CDR2 SNEGSKA (reference sequence). CDR3 bases: TGCAGTGCTAGTCCACTAGCGGTGGGGGAGACCCAGTACTTC. It specifies CSASPLAVGETQYF.

There are many counts of this clonotype. In DNA, the CDR3 is TGTGCCAGCAGCTTAGGGGGAAAAAATTCACCCCTCCACTTT. Amino acids: CASSLGGKNSPLHF. The rearrangement links TRBV7-3 to TRBJ1-6, with a weak D call TRBD1 (5 bases). Germline values: CDR1 SGHTA, CDR2 FQGTGA. The CDR3 has 14 residues. Trimming cost V 2 bases and J 7 bases, with 9 bases left between them.

This clonotype was picked up many times. This chain connects TRBV20-1 to TRBJ2-3; 8 bases line up with TRBD1. CDR1 and CDR2 from the germline V gene are DFQATT and SNEGSKA (reference sequence). The trim removed 5 bases at V and 2 bases at J, leaving 9 bases unmatched. The CDR3 has 15 residues. In DNA, the CDR3 is TGCAGTGCTCCCCGGCGGACAGGGAACACAGATACGCAGTATTTT. This sequence encodes CSAPRRTGNTDTQYF.

This clonotype was observed a few times. The rearrangement uses TRBV19 and TRBJ1-1, with 12 bases identical to TRBD1. Germline values: CDR1 LNHDA, CDR2 SQIVND (reference sequence). This CDR3 comprises 14 residues. The junction had 6 bases not matched to a gene; V was cut back by 3 bases and J by 10 bases. CDR3: CASSMPGQGASAFF. CDR3 bases: TGTGCCAGTAGTATGCCGGGACAGGGGGCATCAGCTTTCTTT.

This clonotype was picked up many times. The V gene is TRBV6-2 or TRBV6-3, the J gene TRBJ2-7; D may match TRBD1 or TRBD2 (5 bases each). Germline V gives CDR1 MNHEY, CDR2 SVGEGT. This CDR3 is built from 14 residues. The ends were cut back, 6 bases at V and 6 bases at J, with 18 bases in the middle. The CDR3 DNA sequence: TGTGCCAGCAGGATCCGGGGCCTCCTCGTCGAGCAGTACTTC. Residues: CASRIRGLLVEQYF.

This clonotype came up many times. The rearrangement uses TRBV4-2 and TRBJ2-7, with D uncertain. V lost 1 base and J lost 7, with 14 bases in between. CDR1 LGHNA and CDR2 YNFKEQ come from the germline V gene. This CDR3 comprises 14 residues. The CDR3 nucleotides are TGTGCCAGCAGCCAAGCAAGGTTCGGACGGGAGCAGTACTTC. Amino acid sequence: CASSQARFGREQYF.

This clonotype was found many times. The chain uses TRBV5-8 and TRBJ2-7, with 11 bases identical to TRBD1. The CDR3 loop spans 14 amino acids. Germline lookup yields CDR1 SGHTS and CDR2 YDEGEE. Trimming at V came to 4 bases and at J to 6 bases, leaving 6 bases not matched to a gene. The CDR3 spells CASSADRGLVEQYF. CDR3 nucleotide sequence: TGTGCCAGCAGCGCGGACAGGGGGCTTGTCGAGCAGTACTTC.

This clonotype was counted many times. The chain couples TRBV5-1 to TRBJ2-3, with TRBD1 identical over 10 bases. Per the germline V gene, CDR1 is SGHRS and CDR2 is YFSETQ. The V gene end was trimmed by 7 bases and the J gene end by 4 bases; junction bases not matched to a gene: 6. CDR3 length: 14 residues. The CDR3 nucleotides are TGCGCCAGCCGTTCGACAGGGGGCTCAGATACGCAGTATTTT. This encodes CASRSTGGSDTQYF.

The V and J genes are TRBV7-8 and TRBJ2-1; 7 bases map to TRBD2. Per germline, CDR1 SGHVS and CDR2 FQNEAQ. The CDR3 runs 16 residues. V was pared by 9 bases and J by 9 bases, with 20 bases of the junction left unmatched. CDR3 in DNA: TGTGCCAGTAGCCCCGGACTAGAGGGCTTGGTCGTTGAGCAGTTCTTC. This codes for CASSPGLEGLVVEQFF.

This clonotype was counted many times. V and J are TRBV6-1 and TRBJ2-5, with 7 nucleotides matching TRBD1. V lost 11 bases to trimming and J lost 5 bases; unmatched junction nucleotides: 11. CDR3 length: 13 residues. CDR1 and CDR2 (germline): MNHNS, SASEGT. The CDR3 loop is CAVKEGAAETQYF. As DNA, the CDR3 is TGTGCCGTCAAAGAGGGGGCGGCGGAGACCCAGTACTTC.

The gene calls are TRBV14 and TRBJ2-1; TRBD1 might be the D (6 bases). Germline V lookup: CDR1 SGHDN, CDR2 FVKESK. V gave up 4 bases and J gave up 5 bases, with 21 bases separating them. This CDR3 has 17 amino acids. In DNA form, the CDR3 reads TGTGCCAGCAGCCCCCGTCAGGGGCCGGTCGCCCACAATGAGCAGTTCTTC. The encoded protein is CASSPRQGPVAHNEQFF. Drawing the rest from reference TRBV14 and TRBJ2-1, the complete variable domain is EAGVTQFPSHSVIEKGQTVTLRCDPISGHDNLYWYRRVMGKEIKFLLHFVKESKQDESGMPNNRFLAERTGGTYSTLKVQPAELEDSGVYFCASSPRQGPVAHNEQFFGPGTRLTVL.

The chain has TRBV29-1 and TRBJ2-1, with D uncertain. The CDR3 runs 13 residues. Germline lookup yields CDR1 SQVTM and CDR2 ANQGSEA. V lost 3 bases and J 6 bases, leaving 12 bases between the germline ends. The CDR3 spells CSVDSSMFNEQFF. The CDR3 DNA reads as TGCAGCGTTGATAGTTCTATGTTCAATGAGCAGTTCTTC.